The text below deals with one TCR beta chain. A read error may produce the germline difference seen at one junction end. Germline DNA was extracted too, while blood RNA derived from unsorted whole blood. CDR1 is SGHAT, CDR2 FQDESV, per germline (reference sequence). This CDR3 has 13 amino acids. The record originates from a study of tumor-infiltrating lymphocytes in primary liver carcinoma. TCR beta cDNA was made from around 460 ng total RNA with a constant-region primer. Generation of the TCR beta libraries relied on three nested multiplex PCR rounds using slightly modified ARM-PCR. The study ran its first two PCR rounds for approximately 11 cycles each, using TRBV1-TRBV30 forward primers and a C-beta reverse primer. One entry per CDR3 protein, called by TCRdb with MiXCR from the multiplex PCR reads. Of hundreds of thousands of distinct CDR3 sequences in the sample, roughly 60% were seen once.

Sequencing was carried out using peripheral blood. The rearrangement joins TRBV11-1 to TRBJ2-3; D not certain. This sequence originates from a woman aged 30 to 39 with primary liver carcinoma and hepatitis B virus infection. CDR3 DNA: TGTGCCAACAGCTTAGGGTCCCGTGGTACGCAGTATTTT. This gives the protein CANSLGSRGTQYF.